Each of the 21 T cell receptor beta chains below was sequenced from the same sample in a study of T cell changes during pregnancy in multiple sclerosis. Method: immunoSEQ multiplex PCR; TCRdb's copy keeps in-frame clones and lacks some. The sample has 55,000 to 80,000 clones; less than 95% are singletons. The material sequenced was peripheral blood, taken in the third trimester of pregnancy. The receptors originated from a female donor with multiple sclerosis, enrolled in a pregnancy study.

The V call is TRBV5-4, the J call TRBJ1-1, with 7 bases fitting TRBD1. In germline, CDR1 is SGHNT, CDR2 YYREEE (reference sequence). The ends lost 4 bases at V and 4 bases at J; junction bases unmatched: 7. CDR3 length equals 14 residues. The CDR3 sequence: CASSVRQGPTEAFF. For the CDR3, the DNA is TGTGCCAGCAGCGTTAGACAGGGCCCCACTGAAGCTTTCTTT.

The chain recombines TRBV5-4 with TRBJ1-1; D not resolved. V lost 4 bases and J lost 2, with 9 bases in between. This CDR3 contains 13 residues. Germline V lookup: CDR1 SGHNT, CDR2 YYREEE (reference sequence). The CDR3 region is CASSLGTNTEAFF. For the CDR3, the DNA is TGTGCCAGCAGCCTAGGAACAAACACTGAAGCTTTCTTT.

The chain joins TRBV27 to TRBJ1-5; D gene unclear. Trimming removed 0 bases from V and 5 bases from J, with 8 bases in between. This CDR3 comprises 14 residues. From germline, CDR1 is MNHEY and CDR2 SMNVEV (reference sequence). As DNA, the CDR3 is TGTGCCAGCAGTTTATCGGCATCATATCAGCCCCAGCATTTT. Encoded protein: CASSLSASYQPQHF.

The rearrangement joins TRBV6-7 to TRBJ2-7; TRBD1 matches at 9 bases. TRBV6-7 is annotated as an ORF whose role is uncertain. CDR3 length: 15 amino acids. V dropped 5 bases and J dropped 4; count of bases not matched to a gene: 9. Written as DNA, the CDR3 is TGTGCCAGCAGTGCTTTCACAGGGGGCAAATACGAGCAGTACTTC. Residues: CASSAFTGGKYEQYF.

The chain combines TRBV2 with TRBJ2-2; D possibly corresponds to TRBD2 (5 bases). In germline, CDR1 is SNHLY, CDR2 FYNNEI. The CDR3 is 12 amino acids. The V and J ends lost 8 bases and 6 bases respectively, with 10 bases between them. DNA of the CDR3: TGTGCCAGCCGGGGTTATGCCGGGGAGCTGTTTTTT. It yields the protein CASRGYAGELFF.

This rearrangement joins TRBV18 to TRBJ1-4, with D maybe TRBD1 (6 bases). This CDR3 is built from 15 residues. Trimming pared 5 bases from V and 5 bases from J, leaving 15 bases between. Germline CDR1 KGHSH, CDR2 LQKENI. The CDR3 loop reads CASSTGGQGNEKLFF. The CDR3 DNA reads as TGTGCCAGCTCAACCGGAGGTCAGGGGAATGAAAAACTGTTTTTT.

Here the CDR3 reads CASSQIPGLAGERGYNEQFF. CDR3 sequence (DNA): TGTGCCAGCAGTCAAATACCGGGACTAGCGGGGGAGCGGGGCTACAATGAGCAGTTCTTC. This rearrangement joins TRBV2 to TRBJ2-1; 14 bases are shared with TRBD2. This CDR3 contains 20 residues. With V trimmed by 5 bases and J by 3 bases, 15 bases remained unmatched. The germline gives CDR1 SNHLY, CDR2 FYNNEI.

The CDR3 DNA is TGTGCCACCAAGGGGACAGGGGGGGAGACCCAGTACTTC. Translating it yields CATKGTGGETQYF. The V and J genes are TRBV10-3 and TRBJ2-5, with 11 bases aligning to TRBD1. Germline trimming cut 10 bases from V and 5 bases from J; bases unmatched to any gene: 6. The germline CDR1 and CDR2 sequences are ENHRY and SYGVKD. There are 13 residues in the CDR3.

This clone showed up just once. The chain recombines TRBV6-5 with TRBJ1-1; D unclear. CDR3 length: 13 amino acids. Trimming stripped 6 bases from V and 4 bases from J, with 12 bases between. Germline CDR1 reads MNHEY; CDR2 reads SVGAGI. CDR3 residues: CASRRESRTEAFF. The CDR3 DNA sequence: TGTGCCAGCAGGAGGGAGTCTCGCACTGAAGCTTTCTTT.

The chain links TRBV18 to TRBJ2-7; a possible D gene is TRBD1 (7 bases). The CDR3 loop spans 15 amino acids. The V gene's germline CDR1 is KGHSH and CDR2 LQKENI. Trimming removed 5 bases from V and 3 bases from J, with 17 bases in between. CDR3 DNA: TGTGCCAGCTCATCGACAGGGAGGACAGTCTACGAGCAGTACTTC. Amino acids: CASSSTGRTVYEQYF. Complete variable domain (other parts from reference TRBV18 and TRBJ2-7): NAGVMQNPRHLVRRRGQEARLRCSPMKGHSHVYWYRQLPEEGLKFMVYLQKENIIDESGMPKERFSAEFPKEGPSILRIQQVVRGDSAAYFCASSSTGRTVYEQYFGPGTRLTVT.

The genes are TRBV10-2 and TRBJ1-2; 7 bases align to TRBD1. The CDR3 is made up of 18 amino acids. V dropped 0 bases and J dropped 1; count of bases not matched to a gene: 11. CDR1 WSHSY and CDR2 SAAADI come from the germline V gene. The CDR3 DNA reads TGCGCCAGCAGTGAGTCCCAGGACAGGCCCAGCCTTAACTATGGCTACACCTTC. Translated: CASSESQDRPSLNYGYTF.

This clone was recorded once. The chain uses TRBV6-5 and TRBJ2-7; 12 nucleotides match TRBD1. The CDR3 consists of 15 residues. Germline V lookup: CDR1 MNHEY, CDR2 SVGAGI. Trimming cost V 2 bases and J 4 bases; bases outside gene matches: 3. CDR3 protein: CASSYRDRGRYEQYF. CDR3 coding DNA: TGTGCCAGCAGTTACCGGGACAGGGGGCGGTACGAGCAGTACTTC.

The chain uses TRBV7-2 and TRBJ1-1, with D perhaps matching TRBD1 (5 bases). Trimming removed 1 base from V and 3 bases from J, with 9 bases in between. This CDR3 spans 14 amino acids. Germline V gene lookup returns CDR1 SGHTA and CDR2 FQGNSA. CDR3 in amino acids: CASSLVQGYTEAFF. In DNA form, the CDR3 reads TGTGCCAGCAGCTTAGTCCAGGGCTACACTGAAGCTTTCTTT.

The V gene is TRBV6-5, the J gene TRBJ2-7; the match to TRBD1 covers 10 bases. Per germline, CDR1 MNHEY and CDR2 SVGAGI. The CDR3 covers 14 residues. Unmatched junction bases numbered 4, after V lost 6 bases and J lost 2 bases. CDR3 nucleotides: TGTGCCAGCAGGTGGGACAGGGGAACCTACGAGCAGTACTTC. It encodes CASRWDRGTYEQYF.

The chain joins TRBV6-1 to TRBJ1-2, with D possibly TRBD1 on 5 matching bases. CDR1 is MNHNS and CDR2 is SASEGT in the germline V gene. Trimming removed 6 bases from V and 7 bases from J, with 15 bases in between. The CDR3 contains 13 residues. Here the CDR3 reads CASRRVQDGGYTF. The CDR3 coding sequence is TGTGCCAGCAGAAGAGTACAGGATGGTGGCTACACCTTC.

V usage is TRBV11-2 and J usage is TRBJ2-1; 11 nucleotides match TRBD2. Losses at the gene ends were 1 base for V and 3 bases for J; bases not matched to a gene: 5. CDR1 SGHAT and CDR2 FQNNGV come from the germline V gene. This CDR3 comprises 17 residues. As DNA, the CDR3 is TGTGCCAGCAGCTTAGGTAGCGGGGGGGCTATCTACAATGAGCAGTTCTTC. Its protein is CASSLGSGGAIYNEQFF.

The J gene is TRBJ1-4, the V gene TRBV6-7; the D gene is possibly TRBD1 (6 bases). TRBV6-7 is an ORF for which the function is uncertain. Trimming shortened V by 0 bases and J by 7 bases, and 12 bases separated the two germline ends. The CDR3 is 15 residues long. The CDR3 region has the DNA TGTGCCAGCAGTTACTCGACAGGTCGGGGTGAAAAACTGTTTTTT. Amino acid sequence: CASSYSTGRGEKLFF.

The chain combines TRBV6-5 with TRBJ2-7; the D gene is possibly TRBD1 (7 bases). V was cut by 6 bases and J by 3 bases, with 9 bases left in between. Germline V CDR1 and CDR2: MNHEY, SVGAGI. The CDR3 covers 12 residues. CDR3 DNA sequence: TGTGCCAGCAGCCAGGGGGGCTACGAGCAGTACTTC. Protein sequence: CASSQGGYEQYF.

The chain carries TRBV18 and TRBJ2-1, with 8 bases lining up with TRBD2. The CDR3 runs 14 residues. Germline loops: CDR1 KGHSH, CDR2 LQKENI. J lost 6 bases, V lost 8 bases, and 9 bases had no gene match. CDR3 DNA sequence: TGTGCCAGCGACCCCGCGGGGGGAGGCAATGAGCAGTTCTTC. It codes for CASDPAGGGNEQFF.

The gene calls are TRBV5-8 and TRBJ2-3; possible D gene TRBD1, 6 bases. Deletions cut 3 bases from V and 2 bases from J, with 16 bases between. Germline lookup yields CDR1 SGHTS and CDR2 YDEGEE. The CDR3 length is 16 residues. CDR3 amino acids: CASSSHQGSHTDTQYF. DNA of the CDR3: TGTGCCAGCAGCTCGCATCAGGGGAGCCACACAGATACGCAGTATTTT.

The chain links TRBV6-5 to TRBJ2-3, with D perhaps matching TRBD1 (6 bases). Trimming left V 4 bases short and J 7 bases short, with 15 bases between. CDR1 MNHEY and CDR2 SVGAGI come from the germline V gene. The CDR3 length is 14 residues. This chain's CDR3 is CASSFHRVGNTQYF. CDR3 coding DNA: TGTGCCAGCAGTTTCCACAGGGTCGGAAATACGCAGTATTTT.